This is a list of T cell receptor beta chains from one sample in a study of PD-1 blockade in classical Hodgkin lymphoma. Method: immunoSEQ multiplex PCR; TCRdb's copy keeps in-frame clones and lacks some. The table records 15,000 or so clones, 88% of them present only once. The sample was CD4+ T cells from blood, taken before the fourth cycle of nivolumab. These receptor sequences come from a human donor with classical Hodgkin lymphoma. Each CDR3 is given with its conserved first and last residue. A D gene is named only where the DNA matches it firmly. Part of the rows lack a size; the others show once, few, many or a class for expanded clones.

j_gene: TRBJ1-6; abundance: -; v_gene: TRBV5-8; d_gene: -; CDR3aa: CASSLRGGAYDSPLHF; CDR3nt: TGTGCCAGCAGCTTGCGCGGGGGGGCGTACGATTCACCCCTCCACTTT
j_gene: TRBJ2-5; abundance: -; v_gene: TRBV6-6; d_gene: -; CDR3aa: CASSKQETQYF; CDR3nt: TGTGCCAGCAGCAAACAAGAGACCCAGTACTTC
j_gene: TRBJ2-2; abundance: -; v_gene: TRBV6-1; d_gene: -; CDR3aa: CASSPRRSDTGELFF; CDR3nt: TGTGCCAGCAGTCCCCGACGGAGCGATACCGGGGAGCTGTTTTTT
j_gene: TRBJ2-5; abundance: -; v_gene: TRBV9; d_gene: -; CDR3aa: CASSVSQGKETQYF; CDR3nt: TGTGCCAGCAGCGTATCACAGGGAAAAGAGACCCAGTACTTC
j_gene: TRBJ1-4; abundance: -; v_gene: TRBV5-1; d_gene: -; CDR3aa: CASAHGGRSTNEKLFF; CDR3nt: TGCGCCAGCGCCCATGGGGGCCGCTCAACTAATGAAAAACTGTTTTTT
j_gene: TRBJ1-4; abundance: -; v_gene: TRBV5-1; d_gene: -; CDR3aa: CASSLAVTSTNEKLFF; CDR3nt: TGCGCCAGCAGCTTGGCCGTGACATCAACTAATGAAAAACTGTTTTTT
j_gene: TRBJ2-5; abundance: -; v_gene: TRBV10-3; d_gene: -; CDR3aa: CAISDRAQETQYF; CDR3nt: TGTGCCATCAGTGACAGGGCACAAGAGACCCAGTACTTC
j_gene: TRBJ2-5; abundance: few; v_gene: TRBV9; d_gene: -; CDR3aa: CASSLSAQETQYF; CDR3nt: TGTGCCAGCAGCCTCTCTGCACAAGAGACCCAGTACTTC
j_gene: TRBJ2-1; abundance: -; v_gene: TRBV27; d_gene: -; CDR3aa: CASTKGGHPYNEQFF; CDR3nt: TGTGCCAGCACCAAGGGGGGCCATCCCTACAATGAGCAGTTCTTC
j_gene: TRBJ2-3; abundance: -; v_gene: TRBV7-3; d_gene: -; CDR3aa: CASSLSGVSTDTQYF; CDR3nt: TGTGCCAGCAGCTTGAGCGGTGTTAGCACAGATACGCAGTATTTT
j_gene: TRBJ2-5; abundance: -; v_gene: TRBV28; d_gene: -; CDR3aa: CASSLVRGGVSNRETQYF; CDR3nt: TGTGCCAGCAGTTTGGTGCGGGGAGGAGTGTCTAACCGGGAGACCCAGTACTTC
j_gene: TRBJ1-5; abundance: -; v_gene: TRBV5-1; d_gene: -; CDR3aa: CASSPGPGVGNQPQHF; CDR3nt: TGCGCCAGCAGCCCCGGCCCAGGGGTTGGCAATCAGCCCCAGCATTTT
j_gene: TRBJ2-6; abundance: once; v_gene: TRBV25-1; d_gene: -; CDR3aa: CATSRGGVYSGANVLTF; CDR3nt: TGTGCCACCTCAAGGGGAGGAGTTTACTCGGGGGCCAACGTCCTGACTTTC
j_gene: TRBJ1-1; abundance: -; v_gene: TRBV28; d_gene: -; CDR3aa: CASSPAGTQGMNTEAFF; CDR3nt: TGTGCCAGCAGCCCGGCCGGGACCCAAGGAATGAACACTGAAGCTTTCTTT
j_gene: TRBJ1-5; abundance: -; v_gene: TRBV4-2; d_gene: -; CDR3aa: CASSPRTPSNQPQHF; CDR3nt: TGTGCCAGCAGCCCAAGGACACCGAGCAATCAGCCCCAGCATTTT
j_gene: TRBJ1-5; abundance: once; v_gene: TRBV18; d_gene: -; CDR3aa: CASSPGGRNQPQHF; CDR3nt: TGTGCCAGCTCACCGGGGGGGCGGAATCAGCCCCAGCATTTT
j_gene: TRBJ2-7; abundance: -; v_gene: TRBV18; d_gene: -; CDR3aa: CASSRLREEQYF; CDR3nt: TGTGCCAGCTCACGACTGCGGGAAGAGCAGTACTTC
j_gene: TRBJ1-6; abundance: once; v_gene: TRBV6-6; d_gene: -; CDR3aa: CASSTGTGRNSPLHF; CDR3nt: TGTGCCAGCAGTACAGGGACGGGACGTAATTCACCCCTCCACTTT
j_gene: TRBJ2-5; abundance: once; v_gene: TRBV7-2; d_gene: -; CDR3aa: CASSLQGMGGTQYF; CDR3nt: TGTGCCAGCAGCTTACAGGGGATGGGCGGGACCCAGTACTTC
j_gene: TRBJ2-5; abundance: -; v_gene: TRBV5-5; d_gene: -; CDR3aa: CASSLGGHRETQYF; CDR3nt: TGTGCCAGCAGCTTGGGGGGGCATCGCGAGACCCAGTACTTC
j_gene: TRBJ1-1; abundance: -; v_gene: TRBV5-1; d_gene: -; CDR3aa: CASSQDNPGQEAFF; CDR3nt: TGCGCCAGCAGTCAGGACAACCCTGGGCAAGAAGCTTTCTTT
j_gene: TRBJ1-5; abundance: -; v_gene: TRBV2; d_gene: TRBD1; CDR3aa: CASSGTGGDQPQHF; CDR3nt: TGTGCCAGCAGTGGGACAGGGGGCGATCAGCCCCAGCATTTT
j_gene: TRBJ1-1; abundance: -; v_gene: TRBV5-5; d_gene: -; CDR3aa: CASSSAGTMNTEAFF; CDR3nt: TGTGCCAGCAGCTCGGCGGGGACCATGAACACTGAAGCTTTCTTT
j_gene: TRBJ1-3; abundance: once; v_gene: TRBV2; d_gene: -; CDR3aa: CASSETTGSGNTIYF; CDR3nt: TGTGCCAGCAGTGAGACGACAGGCTCTGGAAACACCATATATTTT
j_gene: TRBJ2-1; abundance: -; v_gene: TRBV7-7; d_gene: -; CDR3aa: CASSTMLYNEQFF; CDR3nt: TGTGCCAGCAGCACCATGCTATACAATGAGCAGTTCTTC
j_gene: TRBJ2-1; abundance: -; v_gene: TRBV25-1; d_gene: -; CDR3aa: CASLRRGANEQFF; CDR3nt: TGTGCCAGCCTGAGACGGGGAGCCAATGAGCAGTTCTTC
j_gene: TRBJ1-1; abundance: -; v_gene: TRBV15; d_gene: -; CDR3aa: CATSGGGLSTANTEAFF; CDR3nt: TGTGCCACCAGCGGAGGGGGGCTAAGTACAGCGAACACTGAAGCTTTCTTT
j_gene: TRBJ2-7; abundance: -; v_gene: TRBV7-6; d_gene: TRBD1; CDR3aa: CASSQGTGLVEQYF; CDR3nt: TGTGCCAGCAGCCAAGGGACAGGTCTGGTCGAGCAGTACTTC
j_gene: TRBJ1-2; abundance: -; v_gene: TRBV7-9; d_gene: -; CDR3aa: CASSRASYGYTF; CDR3nt: TGTGCCAGCAGCCGGGCCAGCTATGGCTACACCTTC
j_gene: TRBJ2-3; abundance: once; v_gene: TRBV7-2; d_gene: TRBD2; CDR3aa: CASSFSGGPDTQYF; CDR3nt: TGTGCCAGCAGCTTCAGCGGGGGCCCAGATACGCAGTATTTT
j_gene: TRBJ1-1; abundance: -; v_gene: TRBV6-6; d_gene: TRBD1; CDR3aa: CASSARTGRDTEAFF; CDR3nt: TGTGCCAGCAGTGCCCGGACAGGGAGGGACACTGAAGCTTTCTTT
j_gene: TRBJ2-7; abundance: -; v_gene: TRBV29-1; d_gene: -; CDR3aa: CSVAGTGRAGRDEQYF; CDR3nt: TGCAGCGTTGCCGGGACAGGTAGAGCGGGGCGAGACGAGCAGTACTTC
j_gene: TRBJ2-3; abundance: -; v_gene: TRBV18; d_gene: -; CDR3aa: CASSPSGLTGTDTQYF; CDR3nt: TGTGCCAGCTCACCCTCGGGACTTACCGGCACAGATACGCAGTATTTT
j_gene: TRBJ1-1; abundance: few; v_gene: TRBV18; d_gene: -; CDR3aa: CASSPRRGRTNTEAFF; CDR3nt: TGTGCCAGCTCACCACGCAGGGGCCGGACGAACACTGAAGCTTTCTTT
j_gene: TRBJ1-2; abundance: -; v_gene: TRBV28; d_gene: -; CDR3aa: CASSPEVWGYTF; CDR3nt: TGTGCCAGCAGCCCGGAAGTGTGGGGCTACACCTTC
j_gene: TRBJ2-1; abundance: -; v_gene: TRBV6-1; d_gene: TRBD1; CDR3aa: CASSRTGDANEQFF; CDR3nt: TGTGCCAGCAGTAGGACAGGGGATGCGAATGAGCAGTTCTTC
j_gene: TRBJ1-2; abundance: -; v_gene: TRBV4-3; d_gene: -; CDR3aa: CASSQGARSVPIYGYTF; CDR3nt: TGCGCCAGCAGCCAAGGGGCTCGGTCCGTCCCAATCTATGGCTACACCTTC
j_gene: TRBJ2-3; abundance: -; v_gene: TRBV9; d_gene: TRBD2; CDR3aa: CASSSGSLGADTQYF; CDR3nt: TGTGCCAGCAGTAGCGGGAGCTTGGGGGCAGATACGCAGTATTTT
j_gene: TRBJ2-2; abundance: -; v_gene: TRBV19; d_gene: TRBD1; CDR3aa: CATSGTVNTGELFF; CDR3nt: TGTGCCACCTCCGGGACAGTGAACACCGGGGAGCTGTTTTTT
j_gene: TRBJ2-2; abundance: -; v_gene: TRBV5-6; d_gene: TRBD2; CDR3aa: CASRTRLAGVGELFF; CDR3nt: TGTGCCAGCAGGACGAGACTAGCGGGAGTCGGGGAGCTGTTTTTT
j_gene: TRBJ2-2; abundance: -; v_gene: TRBV7-2; d_gene: -; CDR3aa: CASSLEGRRANTGELFF; CDR3nt: TGTGCCAGCAGCTTAGAGGGTCGCAGGGCAAACACCGGGGAGCTGTTTTTT
j_gene: TRBJ1-2; abundance: -; v_gene: TRBV27; d_gene: -; CDR3aa: CASSPYGGADGYTF; CDR3nt: TGTGCCAGCAGTCCCTACGGGGGCGCGGATGGCTACACCTTC
j_gene: TRBJ1-2; abundance: -; v_gene: TRBV5-1; d_gene: -; CDR3aa: CASSLGQSTNGYTF; CDR3nt: TGCGCCAGCAGCTTGGGACAGTCGACTAATGGCTACACCTTC
j_gene: TRBJ2-6; abundance: -; v_gene: TRBV5-7; d_gene: -; CDR3aa: CASQDVCVQSRANVLTF; CDR3nt: TGTGCCAGCCAGGACGTTTGCGTACAAAGTCGGGCCAACGTCCTGACTTTC
j_gene: TRBJ2-6; abundance: -; v_gene: TRBV18; d_gene: -; CDR3aa: CASSPLIIAGANVLTF; CDR3nt: TGTGCCAGCTCACCCCTGATTATTGCTGGGGCCAACGTCCTGACTTTC
j_gene: TRBJ1-5; abundance: -; v_gene: TRBV5-4; d_gene: -; CDR3aa: CASSLDAANQPQHF; CDR3nt: TGTGCCAGCAGCTTGGACGCGGCGAATCAGCCCCAGCATTTT
j_gene: TRBJ2-2; abundance: -; v_gene: TRBV11-2; d_gene: -; CDR3aa: CASSLDWGGGPRATGELFF; CDR3nt: TGTGCCAGCAGCTTAGATTGGGGCGGCGGCCCGCGGGCCACCGGGGAGCTGTTTTTT
j_gene: TRBJ1-1; abundance: -; v_gene: TRBV27; d_gene: -; CDR3aa: CASIGRFMNTEAFF; CDR3nt: TGTGCCAGCATTGGTCGGTTCATGAACACTGAAGCTTTCTTT
j_gene: TRBJ2-3; abundance: -; v_gene: TRBV10-3; d_gene: -; CDR3aa: CAISESTGGDPRNTQYF; CDR3nt: TGTGCCATCAGTGAGTCGACGGGCGGGGACCCCAGGAATACGCAGTATTTT
j_gene: TRBJ2-3; abundance: -; v_gene: TRBV29-1; d_gene: -; CDR3aa: CSVEGTGDTQYF; CDR3nt: TGCAGCGTTGAAGGTACAGGGGATACGCAGTATTTT
j_gene: TRBJ1-5; abundance: -; v_gene: TRBV30; d_gene: -; CDR3aa: CAWSLDRTQHF; CDR3nt: TGTGCCTGGAGTTTGGACCGAACCCAGCATTTT
j_gene: TRBJ2-7; abundance: once; v_gene: TRBV5-1; d_gene: -; CDR3aa: CASSLGYTSYEQYF; CDR3nt: TGCGCCAGCAGCTTGGGTTACACTTCCTACGAGCAGTACTTC
j_gene: TRBJ1-4; abundance: -; v_gene: TRBV28; d_gene: -; CDR3aa: CASLGPTVEKLFF; CDR3nt: TGTGCCAGCCTCGGACCGACAGTGGAAAAACTGTTTTTT
j_gene: TRBJ1-2; abundance: -; v_gene: TRBV7-2; d_gene: -; CDR3aa: CASLPQGQAGPIYGYTF; CDR3nt: TGTGCCAGTCTACCTCAAGGGCAGGCCGGACCCATATATGGCTACACCTTC
j_gene: TRBJ1-5; abundance: -; v_gene: TRBV29-1; d_gene: -; CDR3aa: CSVEVAAGQPQHF; CDR3nt: TGCAGCGTTGAGGTTGCCGCAGGGCAGCCCCAGCATTTT